The 26 T cell receptor beta chains given below trace back to one sample, sequenced in a study of human T cells and chemical hapten exposure. Time point defined: patch test 3, about 24 weeks after DPC sensitization. As to treatment: therapeutic diphenylcyclopropenone sensitization with weekly scalp DPC. In TCRdb, the RACE reads were re-called with MiXCR into one record per CDR3 protein. Seen here are 50,000 to 70,000 distinct CDR3 sequences, around an eighth observed once, and the top ten hold 2% to 2.5%. Sequenced material: whole blood, taken in connection with sensitization to the hapten diphenylcyclopropenone (DPC). These receptors all come from a man aged 25-40 years with alopecia areata. Some clones in this sample may be carry-over from other donors' samples.

This clonotype was counted only a few times. This sequence joins TRBV18 and TRBJ1-1; possible D gene TRBD1, 5 bases. The CDR3 covers 13 residues. Germline CDR1 reads KGHSH; CDR2 reads LQKENI. V was clipped by 7 bases and J by 1 base, with 10 bases between them. CDR3 in DNA: TGTGCCAGCTTAGGCCAGGGGAACACTGAAGCTTTCTTT. This translates into CASLGQGNTEAFF.

The chain is built from TRBV4-3 and TRBJ2-7; D possibly corresponds to TRBD1 (6 bases). This CDR3 is 18 amino acids long. The germline V gene encodes CDR1 LGHNA and CDR2 YSLEER. V dropped 1 base and J dropped 3 bases, with 22 bases sitting between them. The chain's CDR3 is CASSQGVQGKYKFYEQYF. The CDR3, as DNA: TGCGCCAGCAGCCAAGGGGTTCAGGGGAAGTATAAATTCTACGAGCAGTACTTC.

The chain uses TRBV7-8 and TRBJ1-3, with D possibly being TRBD1 (6 bases). The V end was cut by 0 bases, the J end by 3 bases, with 15 bases between. Germline V CDR1 and CDR2: SGHVS, FQNEAQ. CDR3 size: 17 residues. CDR3 sequence reads: CASSLAGGLSGGNTIYF. CDR3 nucleotides: TGTGCCAGCAGCTTAGCAGGGGGGCTATCGGGTGGAAACACCATATATTTT. Supplemented by reference TRBV7-8 and TRBJ1-3, the full variable domain reads GAGVSQSPRYKVAKRGQDVALRCDPISGHVSLFWYQQALGQGPEFLTYFQNEAQLDKSGLPSDRFFAERPEGSVSTLKIQRTQQEDSAVYLCASSLAGGLSGGNTIYFGEGSWLTVV.

This clonotype appeared a few times. The chain links TRBV7-2 to TRBJ1-5, with 7 bases matching TRBD1. V was clipped by 5 bases and J by 7 bases; unmatched bases: 5. Germline CDR1 reads SGHTA; CDR2 reads FQGNSA. CDR3 length: 13 amino acids. The CDR3 reads CASSTGVRQPQHF. The CDR3 coding sequence is TGTGCCAGCAGCACAGGGGTACGACAGCCCCAGCATTTT.

The gene calls are TRBV12-3 or TRBV12-4 and TRBJ2-1, with TRBD2 matching 11 bases. J gave up 3 bases and V 6 bases, and 10 bases lay outside the gene matches. The CDR3 runs to 17 residues. The CDR3 DNA is TGTGCCAGCAGCCTTCGGCTAGCGGGGGGATACTACAATGAGCAGTTCTTC. Translating it yields CASSLRLAGGYYNEQFF.

J is TRBJ2-2 and V is TRBV7-9; a possible D gene is TRBD1 (5 bases). Germline V lookup: CDR1 SEHNR, CDR2 FQNEAQ (reference sequence). The ends were cut back, 6 bases at V and 2 bases at J, with 16 bases in the middle. CDR3 length: 16 residues. The CDR3 nucleotides read TGTGCCAGCAGGCATAAACAGACAGAAAACACCGGGGAGCTGTTTTTT. Protein product: CASRHKQTENTGELFF. Using reference TRBV7-9 and TRBJ2-2 for the parts outside the CDR3, the full variable domain is DTGVSQNPRHKITKRGQNVTFRCDPISEHNRLYWYRQTLGQGPEFLTYFQNEAQLEKSRLLSDRFSAERPKGSFSTLEIQRTEQGDSAMYLCASRHKQTENTGELFFGEGSRLTVL.

A few counts support this clonotype. This rearrangement joins TRBV29-1 to TRBJ1-2; TRBD1 aligns across 8 bases. The trim removed 3 bases at V and 3 bases at J, leaving 3 bases unmatched. The CDR3 length is 13 residues. CDR1 is SQVTM and CDR2 is ANQGSEA in the germline V gene. CDR3 in amino acids: CSVEDREDYGYTF. Written as DNA, the CDR3 is TGCAGCGTTGAGGACAGGGAAGACTATGGCTACACCTTC.

The chain joins TRBV29-1 to TRBJ2-3; D uncertain. This CDR3 is 15 amino acids long. CDR1 is SQVTM, CDR2 ANQGSEA, per germline. The ends were cut back, 4 bases at V and 0 bases at J, with 14 bases in the middle. The DNA of the CDR3 is TGCAGCGTTGGGGCGACTGATCCTAGCACAGATACGCAGTATTTT. This codes for CSVGATDPSTDTQYF.

This clonotype was counted many times. The chain is built from TRBV7-6 and TRBJ2-3; 7 bases align to TRBD1. Germline V gene data show CDR1 as SGHVS and CDR2 as FNYEAQ. With V trimmed by 5 bases and J by 0 bases, 2 bases remained unmatched. The CDR3 contains 14 residues. Written as DNA, the CDR3 is TGTGCCAGCAGCAGGGGACAGAGCACAGATACGCAGTATTTT. It translates to CASSRGQSTDTQYF.

This clonotype occurred many times. V usage is TRBV2 and J usage is TRBJ1-2; D gene uncertain. The CDR3 has 14 amino acids. Looked up from germline, CDR1 is SNHLY and CDR2 is FYNNEI. With 1 base removed from V and 4 bases from J, the gap between germline ends came to 10 bases. CDR3 coding DNA: TGTGCCAGCAGTGAAGTCAACGTGGGCTATGGCTACACCTTC. As protein: CASSEVNVGYGYTF.

This clonotype was found many times. The rearrangement links TRBV5-1 to TRBJ2-3; either TRBD1 or TRBD2 may fit D (7 bases each). The germline gives CDR1 SGHRS, CDR2 YFSETQ. V lost 0 bases, J lost 6 bases, and 14 bases lay in between. This CDR3 is built from 15 residues. The CDR3 sequence: CASSLAGGAADTQYF. CDR3 in DNA: TGCGCCAGCAGCTTGGCAGGGGGGGCCGCGGATACGCAGTATTTT.

The rearrangement joins TRBV7-2 to TRBJ2-7; 7 nucleotides agree with TRBD2. The V gene's germline CDR1 is SGHTA and CDR2 FQGNSA. J was trimmed by 2 bases and V by 1 base; bases with no gene match: 5. This CDR3 has 15 amino acids. The CDR3 nucleotides read TGTGCCAGCAGCTTAGGGGTCGGGGGGACCTACGAGCAGTACTTC. Protein product: CASSLGVGGTYEQYF.

This clonotype showed up many times. The V call is TRBV9, the J call TRBJ2-1; TRBD2 matches 9 bases. The length of the CDR3 is 16 residues. V shed 0 bases and J 5 bases; nucleotides not matched to a gene: 6. The germline V gene has CDR1 SGDLS and CDR2 YYNGEE. The CDR3 region is CASSVAVLAGNNEQFF. DNA for the CDR3: TGTGCCAGCAGCGTAGCTGTTCTAGCGGGGAACAATGAGCAGTTCTTC.

The rearrangement links TRBV6-1 to TRBJ1-1; 7 bases agree with TRBD1. The germline V gene encodes CDR1 MNHNS and CDR2 SASEGT. The CDR3 spans 16 residues. V lost 2 bases to trimming and J lost 0 bases; unmatched junction nucleotides: 6. The CDR3 spells CASSELRGRVNTEAFF. CDR3 sequence (DNA): TGTGCCAGCAGTGAATTAAGGGGGCGGGTGAACACTGAAGCTTTCTTT.

This sequence joins TRBV5-1 and TRBJ2-3, with 7 bases matching TRBD1. Germline lookup yields CDR1 SGHRS and CDR2 YFSETQ. V trimming: 0 bases; J trimming: 2 bases; junction bases outside the gene matches: 6. The CDR3 sequence is 16 residues long. CDR3 loop: CASSLEGGRITDTQYF. CDR3 coding DNA: TGCGCCAGCAGCTTGGAAGGGGGCCGAATCACAGATACGCAGTATTTT.

V gene TRBV9 combines with J gene TRBJ2-7, with 7 bases lining up with TRBD1. Trimming cost V 5 bases and J 0 bases; bases outside gene matches: 5. Germline V CDR1 and CDR2: SGDLS, YYNGEE. The CDR3 sequence is 14 residues long. CDR3 in amino acids: CASRAGTDSYEQYF. CDR3 DNA: TGTGCCAGCAGGGCCGGGACAGACTCCTACGAGCAGTACTTC.

In regard to this clonotype: The junction departs from the called germline gene at one end, perhaps through a read error. The chain combines TRBV15 with TRBJ1-3; D is undetermined. The CDR3 totals 16 residues. Per the germline V gene, CDR1 is LNHNV and CDR2 is YYDKDF (reference sequence). The CDR3 here is CATSRERVISGSTIYF. The DNA for the CDR3 is TGTGCCACCAGCAGAGAAAGGGTAATCTCTGGAAGCACCATATATTTT.

This rearrangement joins TRBV6-6 to TRBJ2-5, with D perhaps being TRBD1 or TRBD2 (6 bases each). The CDR3 extends over 15 amino acids. The germline CDR1 and CDR2 sequences are MNHNY and SVGAGI (reference sequence). Trimming removed 0 bases from V and 2 bases from J, with 10 bases in between. CDR3 in amino acids: CASSYSGGIQETQYF. The CDR3 nucleotides are TGTGCCAGCAGTTACTCAGGGGGGATACAAGAGACCCAGTACTTC.

This clonotype was seen repeatedly, ten times or more. This sequence joins TRBV29-1 and TRBJ1-1; no clear D. The CDR3 is made up of 11 amino acids. Germline values: CDR1 SQVTM, CDR2 ANQGSEA. DNA for the CDR3: TGCAGTGCGTCAGGGAACACTGAAGCTTTCTTT. This sequence encodes CSASGNTEAFF.

This clonotype was seen at least ten times. The chain links TRBV29-1 to TRBJ1-1; the match to TRBD1 covers 8 bases. J gave up 4 bases and V 5 bases, and 9 bases lay outside the gene matches. CDR3 length: 14 amino acids. Germline CDR1 SQVTM, CDR2 ANQGSEA. CDR3 residues: CSVIGQGRGTEAFF. The CDR3 region has the DNA TGCAGCGTTATCGGACAGGGAAGAGGCACTGAAGCTTTCTTT.

This clonotype was picked up many times. The genes are TRBV6-1 and TRBJ2-3, with 9 positions matching TRBD1. Germline V gene data show CDR1 as MNHNS and CDR2 as SASEGT. CDR3 length: 14 residues. The J segment lost 3 bases and the V segment lost 4 bases, leaving 2 bases of the junction unmatched. CDR3 residues: CASSAGQGTDTQYF. The DNA of the CDR3 is TGTGCCAGCAGTGCAGGACAGGGGACAGATACGCAGTATTTT.

There are a few counts of this clonotype. V and J are TRBV2 and TRBJ2-7; D is uncertain. The germline CDR1 and CDR2 sequences are SNHLY and FYNNEI. There are 14 residues in the CDR3. Trimming left V 6 bases short and J 0 bases short, with 12 bases between. The CDR3 bases are TGTGCCAGCAGCAGATCAGTTTACTCCTACGAGCAGTACTTC. This encodes CASSRSVYSYEQYF.

This clonotype has ten or more counts. V gene TRBV28 combines with J gene TRBJ2-7; no clear D. The germline V and J ends were trimmed by 6 bases and 1 base, with 4 bases remaining between them. In germline, CDR1 is MDHEN, CDR2 SYDVKM. The length of the CDR3 is 11 residues. The DNA for the CDR3 is TGTGCCAGCAGCCGTTCCTACGAGCAGTACTTC. It translates to CASSRSYEQYF.

This clonotype turned up a few times. This CDR3 reads CASSWGNTIYF. The CDR3 region has the DNA TGTGCCAGCAGCTGGGGAAACACCATATATTTT. The chain employs TRBV5-4 and TRBJ1-3, with D unresolved. Germline V lookup: CDR1 SGHNT, CDR2 YYREEE (reference sequence). The CDR3 extends over 11 amino acids. V lost 3 bases, J lost 4 bases, and 2 bases lay in between.

This clonotype was seen ten or more times. The rearrangement links TRBV6-2 or TRBV6-3 to TRBJ2-7; TRBD2 might be the D (5 bases). Germline values: CDR1 MNHEY, CDR2 SVGEGT. The CDR3 spans 14 residues. V lost 6 bases and J 0 bases, leaving 12 bases between the germline ends. CDR3 in DNA: TGTGCCAGCAGGCGACCGGGGAGCTCCTACGAGCAGTACTTC. As protein: CASRRPGSSYEQYF.

Ten or more counts support this clonotype. The chain has TRBV10-3 and TRBJ1-1; D ambiguous. Germline V gene sequence: CDR1 ENHRY, CDR2 SYGVKD. The V end was cut by 0 bases, the J end by 1 base, with 9 bases between. CDR3 length: 15 residues. This CDR3 reads CAISESGRKNTEAFF. Written as DNA, the CDR3 is TGTGCCATCAGTGAGTCCGGCAGGAAGAACACTGAAGCTTTCTTT.